This T cell receptor (beta chain) was captured by sequencing in a study of regulatory T cells in long-lasting Graves disease. Time point specified: newly diagnosed GD, antithyroid drugs for less than 3 months. From RNA extracted from PBMCs, the TCR library was made. Study-wide results and caveats: Small sample size may have lowered accuracy. Rather than thyroid tissue, only peripheral blood underwent study.

Investigators prepared the TCR beta libraries by applying iRepertoire HTBI primers and Arm-PCR of CDR3 regions. TCRdb itself ran the multiplex PCR reads through MiXCR, one entry per CDR3 protein. The data show 400,000 to 500,000 distinct CDR3 sequences, approximately 16% seen once. J lost 1 base, V lost 5 bases, and 6 bases had no gene match. Per the germline V gene, CDR1 is MNHEY and CDR2 is SVGEGT. The CDR3 spans 16 residues. With regard to this clonotype: What it recognizes is unknown.

These data also formed part of another study, on T cells in Graves' hyperthyroidism and ophthalmopathy. That study reports: The authors deemed Graves' hyperthyroidism stable absent ophthalmopathy progression within 18 months.

The sample in question was peripheral blood mononuclear cells (PBMCs), obtained at new diagnosis, from a patient treated with antithyroid drugs. The receptor comes from a woman aged 18-29 years with Graves disease. V gene TRBV6-2 or TRBV6-3 combines with J gene TRBJ2-1; 9 nucleotides align to TRBD2. The CDR3: CASSTASGTSYNEQFF. Here the CDR3 DNA reads TGTGCCAGCAGTACGGCTAGCGGGACTTCCTACAATGAGCAGTTCTTC.